These T cell receptor beta chains were read from a single sample in a study of blood T cell repertoires in COVID-19. Produced via immunoSEQ multiplex PCR; TCRdb's table is partial and in-frame only. The data hold some 200,000 clones, with 70% to 90% observed a single time. Sequencing used peripheral blood. All receptors derive from a man older than 75 with acute or convalescent COVID-19. Each CDR3 is given with its conserved first and last residue. The order of the fields is clone size, V gene, J gene, D gene, CDR3 DNA, CDR3 protein. D genes are given only for firm matches. Size values are once, few and many counts, or a class for expanded clones, and some rows have none.

once	TRBV15	TRBJ2-1	TRBD2	TGTGCCACCAGCAGAGATCCTAGCGGGAGGTGGGTTGAGCAGTTCTTC	CATSRDPSGRWVEQFF
NA	TRBV6-2/TRBV6-3	TRBJ2-5	NA	TGTGCCAGCAGCTCAGGGGTCGGGAAGGAGACCCAGTACTTC	CASSSGVGKETQYF
NA	TRBV28	TRBJ2-5	NA	TGTGCCAGCAGTTTATCCCGGGTTCGGGAGACCCAGTACTTC	CASSLSRVRETQYF
NA	TRBV3-1/TRBV3-2	TRBJ2-3	NA	TGTGCCAGCAGGCGGGAAGGTCGAAATACGCAGTATTTT	CASRREGRNTQYF
NA	TRBV7-2	TRBJ2-2	TRBD2	TGTGCCAGCAGCTTAGAAATACTAGCGGGAGTTCCCGGGGAGCTGTTTTTT	CASSLEILAGVPGELFF
NA	TRBV4-2	TRBJ1-1	TRBD1	TGTGCCAGCAGCCTCCAGACAGGGACAGGGAACACTGAAGCTTTCTTT	CASSLQTGTGNTEAFF
many	TRBV6-4	TRBJ2-7	TRBD1	TGTGCCAGCAGTGAAACAGGGGACAGCTACGAGCAGTACTTC	CASSETGDSYEQYF
NA	TRBV7-2	TRBJ2-1	NA	TGTGCCAGCAGCTTAGTGGCCAGCGCCCCTTACAATGAGCAGTTCTTC	CASSLVASAPYNEQFF
NA	TRBV5-1	TRBJ2-1	TRBD2	TGCGCCAGCAATATAGCGCCAGCAATAGCGGGTGAGCAGTTCTTC	CASNIAPAIAGEQFF
NA	TRBV7-2	TRBJ2-2	TRBD2	TGTGCCAGCAGCTTACAACATGGGGGACTAGGAGCAACCGGGGAGCTGTTTTTT	CASSLQHGGLGATGELFF
once	TRBV18	TRBJ1-2	NA	TGTGCCAGCTCACCTCCCGGGCAGGGTCATGGCTACACCTTC	CASSPPGQGHGYTF
once	TRBV2	TRBJ1-1	TRBD1	TGTGCCAGCAGTGAACGGACAGGGGGGATCACTGAAGCTTTCTTT	CASSERTGGITEAFF
few	TRBV5-1	TRBJ2-7	TRBD1	TGCGCCAGCAGCGGGACAGGAAACTACGAGCAGTACTTC	CASSGTGNYEQYF
NA	TRBV5-1	TRBJ2-1	TRBD2	TGCGCCAGCAGCACTAGCGGGAACTCCTACAATGAGCAGTTCTTC	CASSTSGNSYNEQFF
NA	TRBV7-3	TRBJ2-5	NA	TGTGCCAGCAGCCAAAACAGGGCCGAGACCCAGTACTTC	CASSQNRAETQYF
few	TRBV9	TRBJ2-7	TRBD1	TGTGCCAGCAGCGTAGAGGACAGGGGTTACGAGCAGTACTTC	CASSVEDRGYEQYF
NA	TRBV10-2	TRBJ1-1	TRBD1	TGCGCCAGCAGTGCCCAGGGGGCCACTGAAGCTTTCTTT	CASSAQGATEAFF
once	TRBV2	TRBJ2-5	NA	TGTGCCAGCAGTGAAGCGGGCAGGTGGGAGACCCAGTACTTC	CASSEAGRWETQYF
NA	TRBV9	TRBJ2-2	TRBD1	TGTGCCAGCAGCCCCCGGACAGGGTTAACCGGGGAGCTGTTTTTT	CASSPRTGLTGELFF
NA	TRBV5-6	TRBJ2-2	TRBD2	TGTGCCAGCAGCGAACCGGGACTAGCGGGAGCTCACACCGGGGAGCTGTTTTTT	CASSEPGLAGAHTGELFF
NA	TRBV24-1	TRBJ2-1	TRBD2	TGTGCCACCAGTGACACTAGCGGGAGTACCTACAATGAGCAGTTCTTC	CATSDTSGSTYNEQFF
once	TRBV2	TRBJ2-7	NA	TGTGCCAGCGCCGTGGACACTTCCTACGAGCAGTACTTC	CASAVDTSYEQYF
NA	TRBV6-2/TRBV6-3	TRBJ1-4	NA	TGTGCCAGCAGTTACTCGGAGGGAACGGCTAATGAAAAACTGTTTTTT	CASSYSEGTANEKLFF
NA	TRBV19	TRBJ1-2	NA	TGTGCCAGTACTCTAGTTAGCAAGGGGGTCTATGGCTACACCTTC	CASTLVSKGVYGYTF
NA	TRBV18	TRBJ2-2	TRBD1	TGTGCCAGCTCACCAGACAGGGGGACCGGGGAGCTGTTTTTT	CASSPDRGTGELFF
few	TRBV5-6	TRBJ1-2	TRBD1	TGTGCCAGCAGCCCCAAAGCGGGGACAGGGGGCATTCGGAACTATGGCTACACCTTC	CASSPKAGTGGIRNYGYTF
NA	TRBV24-1	TRBJ2-2	NA	TGTGCCACCAGCTTGATGGCCGGGGTGGGCACCGGGGAGCTGTTTTTT	CATSLMAGVGTGELFF
few	TRBV6-2/TRBV6-3	TRBJ2-1	NA	TGTGCCAGCAGTAACCCGGGTTTTTCCTACAATGAGCAGTTCTTC	CASSNPGFSYNEQFF
NA	TRBV19	TRBJ2-7	TRBD1	TGTGCCAGTAGTATTGTAGGGGGCAAATCTCCCTACGAGCAGTACTTC	CASSIVGGKSPYEQYF
NA	TRBV10-3	TRBJ2-1	TRBD2	TGTGCCATCAGTGAGTCTCCTAGCGGGAGGGACAATGAGCAGTTCTTC	CAISESPSGRDNEQFF
once	TRBV7-3	TRBJ2-3	NA	TGTGCCAGCAGCACCTACAGTTCAGATACGCAGTATTTT	CASSTYSSDTQYF
NA	TRBV6-6	TRBJ2-1	TRBD2	TGTGCCAGCAGTTGGACTAGGGTCAATGAGCAGTTCTTC	CASSWTRVNEQFF
few	TRBV18	TRBJ1-6	TRBD1	TGTGCCAGCTCACGGGACAGGAGTGGGTCACCCCTCCACTTT	CASSRDRSGSPLHF
NA	TRBV19	TRBJ2-2	TRBD1	TGTGCCAGTAGTACACGACAGGGGGCAGGTACCGGGGAGCTGTTTTTT	CASSTRQGAGTGELFF
NA	TRBV5-1	TRBJ2-2	NA	TGCGCCAGCAGTTCGGAGATTAGGATTACCGGGGAGCTGTTTTTT	CASSSEIRITGELFF
NA	TRBV18	TRBJ1-4	NA	TGTGCCAGCTCCGCGGGGGTTCAGGAAAAACTGTTTTTT	CASSAGVQEKLFF
NA	TRBV18	TRBJ2-1	TRBD2	TGTGCCAGCCTCCCGGGACTAGCGGAGTACAATGAGCAGTTCTTC	CASLPGLAEYNEQFF
NA	TRBV27	TRBJ1-5	NA	TGTGCCAGCAGTTTATATGACAGATCCCAGCCCCAGCATTTT	CASSLYDRSQPQHF
NA	TRBV14	TRBJ2-3	NA	TGTGCCAGCAGCCAAGACACGGCGGGATGGATAGATACGCAGTATTTT	CASSQDTAGWIDTQYF
NA	TRBV5-1	TRBJ1-1	TRBD1	TGCGCCAGCAGCTGGGGACAGGGGGCTGGGAACACTGAAGCTTTCTTT	CASSWGQGAGNTEAFF
NA	TRBV4-1	TRBJ1-3	NA	TGCGCCAGCAGCCCTCTGGGAAGGGGATCTGGAAACACCATATATTTT	CASSPLGRGSGNTIYF
NA	TRBV5-6	TRBJ2-3	NA	TGTGCCAGCAGCCCCCGGACAGTGACAGATACGCAGTATTTT	CASSPRTVTDTQYF
NA	TRBV7-8	TRBJ1-5	TRBD1	TGTGCCAGCAGCTTAGGGGGACAGGGAAATCAGCCCCAGCATTTT	CASSLGGQGNQPQHF
NA	TRBV24-1	TRBJ2-3	NA	TGTGCCACCAGTGAGGGGGGAAGCACAGATACGCAGTATTTT	CATSEGGSTDTQYF
NA	TRBV18	TRBJ1-2	TRBD1	TGTGCCAGCTCACCGGGACAGCACTATGGCTACACCTTC	CASSPGQHYGYTF
NA	TRBV6-5	TRBJ2-5	NA	TGTGCCAGCAGGGGTTCGGGGGAACAAGAGACCCAGTACTTC	CASRGSGEQETQYF
NA	TRBV3-1/TRBV3-2	TRBJ2-5	TRBD1	TGTGCCAGCAGCCAACCCAGGGGGCAGTGGGGGGAGACCCAGTACTTC	CASSQPRGQWGETQYF
NA	TRBV18	TRBJ1-2	NA	TGTGCCAGCTCGCTTAATATGAGAGATGGCTACACCTTC	CASSLNMRDGYTF
NA	TRBV19	TRBJ2-3	TRBD2	TGTGCCAGTAGTAACCGCGGACTAGCGGGAGGGCCAAGAGATACGCAGTATTTT	CASSNRGLAGGPRDTQYF
NA	TRBV7-9	TRBJ2-6	TRBD2	TGTGCCAGCCTTGGGGGGAGGGCCCCAACTCGGTCTGGGGCCAACGTCCTGACTTTC	CASLGGRAPTRSGANVLTF
once	TRBV18	TRBJ2-3	TRBD1	TGTGCCAGCTCACCGCTCGGGACAGGGTTAGATACGCAGTATTTT	CASSPLGTGLDTQYF
NA	TRBV27	TRBJ2-1	NA	TGTGCCAGCAGTTTATCGATCGTAGCGGCGTCGGTGGTTAATGAGCAGTTCTTC	CASSLSIVAASVVNEQFF
NA	TRBV25-1	TRBJ1-6	TRBD1	TGTGCCAGCAGTGACGGGACAGGGGGAAATTCACCCCTCCACTTT	CASSDGTGGNSPLHF
NA	TRBV2	TRBJ2-3	TRBD2	TGTGCCAGCACCTGGGGACTAGCAGAGTCTAGCACAGATACGCAGTATTTT	CASTWGLAESSTDTQYF